Following are 31 T cell receptor beta chains from one sample sequenced in a study of blood T cell repertoires in COVID-19. Clones were sequenced by immunoSEQ multiplex PCR, and TCRdb holds only the in-frame ones, with some missing. The sample contains 250,000 to 350,000 clones, about 87% of which appear only once. What was sequenced was PBMCs or T cells enriched from blood (not recorded which). These receptors originate from a woman in her 30s who had recovered from COVID-19.

In this sample, this clone turned up a few times. V and J are TRBV5-5 and TRBJ1-5, with a possible D match to TRBD1 (6 bases). The CDR3 consists of 14 residues. Germline V lookup: CDR1 SGHKS, CDR2 YYEKEE (reference sequence). Trimming took off 2 bases at V and 7 bases at J, with 13 bases between the two ends. The CDR3 sequence: CASSFLGAGQPQHF. CDR3 nucleotide sequence: TGTGCCAGCAGCTTTCTGGGGGCTGGACAGCCCCAGCATTTT.

This chain links TRBV7-2 with TRBJ2-1; the match to TRBD1 covers 7 bases. This CDR3 contains 15 residues. Germline V gene sequence: CDR1 SGHTA, CDR2 FQGNSA. With 5 bases clipped from V and 6 bases from J, the junction kept 10 bases outside the gene matches. The CDR3 spells CASSRYRGDSNEQFF. The CDR3 DNA reads TGTGCCAGCAGCCGGTACAGGGGTGACAGCAATGAGCAGTTCTTC.

The chain joins TRBV5-5 to TRBJ1-2, with TRBD1 matching over 10 bases. Per germline, CDR1 SGHKS and CDR2 YYEKEE (reference sequence). V was clipped by 4 bases and J by 7 bases; unmatched bases: 7. There are 14 residues in the CDR3. For the CDR3, the DNA is TGTGCCAGCAGCACCGGACAGGGGGATCGTGGCTACACCTTC. Translated: CASSTGQGDRGYTF.

The chain is built from TRBV19 and TRBJ1-2; D gene unclear. Germline CDR1 reads LNHDA; CDR2 reads SQIVND (reference sequence). Between the trimmed V and J ends, which lost 9 bases and 4 bases, there was a span of 15 bases. This CDR3 region has 13 residues. CDR3: CASQRDRVYGYTF. The CDR3 nucleotides read TGTGCCAGCCAGAGGGATCGCGTCTATGGCTACACCTTC.

Here the CDR3 DNA reads TGTGCCAGCAGCTCGACAGGGGAGAATAGCAATCAGCCCCAGCATTTT. It yields the protein CASSSTGENSNQPQHF. The chain links TRBV7-2 to TRBJ1-5, with 8 bases identical to TRBD1. V shed 4 bases and J 0 bases; nucleotides not matched to a gene: 5. The CDR3 has 16 amino acids. In germline, CDR1 is SGHTA, CDR2 FQGNSA.

The V call is TRBV3-1 (or the pseudogene TRBV3-2), the J call TRBJ2-1; 12 bases match TRBD2. The CDR3 runs to 15 residues. CDR1 and CDR2 from the germline V gene are LGHDT and YNNKEL (reference sequence). V lost 6 bases to trimming and J lost 6 bases; unmatched junction nucleotides: 6. CDR3 sequence: CASSSLAGGPNEQFF. The DNA for the CDR3 is TGTGCCAGCAGTTCCCTAGCGGGGGGGCCCAATGAGCAGTTCTTC.

The chain carries TRBV19 and TRBJ2-7, with 9 bases fitting TRBD1. V was clipped by 4 bases and J by 1 base; unmatched bases: 5. This CDR3 has 15 residues. Germline assignment: CDR1 LNHDA and CDR2 SQIVND (reference sequence). The DNA for the CDR3 is TGTGCCAGTAGTAGGGACAGGGCATCGTCCTACGAGCAGTACTTC. Its protein is CASSRDRASSYEQYF.

The rearrangement links TRBV9 to TRBJ1-1, with no clear D. CDR1 and CDR2 from the germline V gene are SGDLS and YYNGEE. The V end lost 0 bases, the J end lost 2 bases, and 8 bases lay between the germline ends. This CDR3 has 14 amino acids. CDR3 coding DNA: TGTGCCAGCAGCGTAGTAAGCGAAAACACTGAAGCTTTCTTT. Encoded protein: CASSVVSENTEAFF.

The rearrangement joins TRBV7-9 to TRBJ2-2, with TRBD2 as a possible D gene (6 bases). CDR1 and CDR2 (germline): SEHNR, FQNEAQ (reference sequence). The CDR3 sequence is 15 residues long. V gave up 8 bases and J gave up 2 bases, with 15 bases separating them. The CDR3 nucleotides are TGTGCCAGCCCGCGGTTAGCGGCTAACACCGGGGAGCTGTTTTTT. Its translation: CASPRLAANTGELFF.

This clone was observed a handful of times. The chain joins TRBV9 to TRBJ2-3; D is ambiguous. Trimming shortened V by 2 bases and J by 5 bases, and 3 bases separated the two germline ends. The CDR3 is 11 amino acids. Germline CDR1 SGDLS, CDR2 YYNGEE. DNA for the CDR3: TGTGCCAGCAGCGTCCGAGATACGCAGTATTTT. This encodes CASSVRDTQYF.

The genes are TRBV28 and TRBJ1-3, with D possibly being TRBD1 (6 bases). CDR1 is MDHEN and CDR2 is SYDVKM in the germline V gene. CDR3 size: 15 residues. V lost 5 bases and J lost 2, with 13 bases in between. The CDR3 reads CASSGGAGAGNTIYF. The CDR3 DNA reads as TGTGCCAGCAGTGGGGGGGCAGGGGCTGGAAACACCATATATTTT.

The chain is built from TRBV5-4 and TRBJ1-1; the D gene is possibly TRBD1 (6 bases). This CDR3 comprises 15 residues. The germline V gene has CDR1 SGHNT and CDR2 YYREEE (reference sequence). The V and J ends lost 4 bases and 3 bases respectively, with 16 bases between them. CDR3 sequence (DNA): TGTGCCAGCAGCGGCAGCGGGGGGCTGCACACTGAAGCTTTCTTT. This encodes CASSGSGGLHTEAFF. The full variable domain, completed using reference TRBV5-4 and TRBJ1-1, is ETGVTQSPTHLIKTRGQQVTLRCSSQSGHNTVSWYQQALGQGPQFIFQYYREEENGRGNFPPRFSGLQFPNYSSELNVNALELDDSALYLCASSGSGGLHTEAFFGQGTRLTVV.

The chain has TRBV7-2 and TRBJ1-2; D uncertain. Deletions cut 2 bases from V and 4 bases from J, with 11 bases between. Germline loops: CDR1 SGHTA, CDR2 FQGNSA. This CDR3 region has 14 residues. CDR3 residues: CASSLQARSYGYTF. The CDR3 nucleotides are TGTGCCAGCAGCTTACAAGCCCGTAGCTATGGCTACACCTTC. Complete variable domain (other parts from reference TRBV7-2 and TRBJ1-2): GAGVSQSPSNKVTEKGKDVELRCDPISGHTALYWYRQSLGQGLEFLIYFQGNSAPDKSGLPSDRFSAERTGGSVSTLTIQRTQQEDSAVYLCASSLQARSYGYTFGSGTRLTVV.

This clone appeared once. The chain is built from TRBV11-3 and TRBJ2-1, with a weak D call TRBD2 (5 bases). Germline values: CDR1 SGHNT, CDR2 YENEEA. Trimming stripped 0 bases from V and 12 bases from J, with 9 bases between. This CDR3 is built from 12 residues. For the CDR3, the DNA is TGTGCCAGCAGCTTAGACGGAGAGGGGCAGTTCTTC. This encodes CASSLDGEGQFF.

Regarding this clone: The junction and the germline gene differ at one end; a read error may be behind it. The rearrangement uses TRBV27 and TRBJ2-2; 7 nucleotides line up with TRBD1. The CDR3 sequence is 17 residues long. The V gene's germline CDR1 is MNHEY and CDR2 SMNVEV (reference sequence). CDR3: CASSLSPGQIGTGELFF. In DNA form, the CDR3 reads TGTGCCAGCAGTCTATCCCCGGGACAGATAGGCACCGGGGAGCTGTTTTTT.

The count of this clone is one. This chain links TRBV2 with TRBJ1-5; 7 bases are shared with TRBD1. Germline loops: CDR1 SNHLY, CDR2 FYNNEI. The V segment lost 4 bases and the J segment 5 bases; nucleotides outside the gene matches: 2. This CDR3 is built from 13 residues. Here the CDR3 reads CASSVTGDQPQHF. The DNA of the CDR3 is TGTGCCAGCAGTGTAACAGGGGATCAGCCCCAGCATTTT.

The chain uses TRBV3-1 (or the pseudogene TRBV3-2) and TRBJ2-5; D perhaps matches TRBD2 (5 bases). The CDR3 contains 14 residues. Germline-derived CDR1 and CDR2 are LGHDT and YNNKEL (reference sequence). Deletions cut 4 bases from V and 1 base from J, with 10 bases between. The CDR3 spells CASSPFRGQETQYF. CDR3 DNA sequence: TGTGCCAGCAGCCCCTTCCGGGGCCAAGAGACCCAGTACTTC.

This clone has only one observation. V gene TRBV11-3 combines with J gene TRBJ2-5; 7 bases are a match to TRBD1. Germline CDR1 and CDR2: SGHNT and YENEEA. V lost 5 bases and J lost 1; bases outside the gene matches: 1. The CDR3 spans 13 residues. Here the CDR3 reads CASSRDSQETQYF. CDR3 in DNA: TGTGCCAGCAGCCGGGACAGCCAAGAGACCCAGTACTTC. Supplemented by reference TRBV11-3 and TRBJ2-5, the full variable domain reads EAGVVQSPRYKIIEKKQPVAFWCNPISGHNTLYWYLQNLGQGPELLIRYENEEAVDDSQLPKDRFSAERLKGVDSTLKIQPAELGDSAVYLCASSRDSQETQYFGPGTRLLVL.

The chain uses TRBV6-6 and TRBJ1-5; D not certain. V was clipped by 5 bases and J by 9 bases, with 8 bases between them. Germline V gene lookup returns CDR1 MNHNY and CDR2 SVGAGI (reference sequence). There are 11 residues in the CDR3. CDR3 region: CASSPGGPQHF. CDR3 sequence (DNA): TGTGCCAGCAGTCCCGGAGGGCCCCAGCATTTT.

V usage is TRBV19 and J usage is TRBJ1-2, with 8 nucleotides matching TRBD1. V shed 5 bases, J shed 5 bases, and the junction held 10 bases outside the gene matches. Germline V lookup: CDR1 LNHDA, CDR2 SQIVND (reference sequence). The CDR3 contains 15 residues. The CDR3 DNA follows: TGTGCCAGTAGTGAATATCGGACAGGGAGGTATGGCTACACCTTC. This encodes CASSEYRTGRYGYTF. Full variable domain (outside the CDR3, taken from reference TRBV19 and TRBJ1-2): DGGITQSPKYLFRKEGQNVTLSCEQNLNHDAMYWYRQDPGQGLRLIYYSQIVNDFQKGDIAEGYSVSREKKESFPLTVTSAQKNPTAFYLCASSEYRTGRYGYTFGSGTRLTVV.

The V and J genes are TRBV3-1 (or the pseudogene TRBV3-2) and TRBJ2-2, with a possible D match to TRBD1 (5 bases). V lost 0 bases to trimming and J lost 5 bases, with 16 bases between them. Germline-derived CDR1 and CDR2 are LGHDT and YNNKEL (reference sequence). The CDR3 loop spans 17 amino acids. CDR3 nucleotide sequence: TGTGCCAGCAGCCAAGATCTCAGGGTCAGACAAACCGGGGAGCTGTTTTTT. Amino acids: CASSQDLRVRQTGELFF.

The chain links TRBV11-2 to TRBJ1-1; no clear D gene. Trimming left V 6 bases short and J 4 bases short, with 12 bases between. The germline V gene encodes CDR1 SGHAT and CDR2 FQNNGV. The length of the CDR3 is 13 residues. CDR3 sequence (DNA): TGTGCCAGCAGTCACAATGCAGTCACTGAAGCTTTCTTT. It specifies CASSHNAVTEAFF.

This clone appeared once. J is TRBJ2-5 and V is TRBV5-1, with TRBD1 as a possible D gene (5 bases). V was clipped by 2 bases and J by 5 bases, with 16 bases between them. Germline V CDR1 and CDR2: SGHRS, YFSETQ. The CDR3 has 15 amino acids. The CDR3 protein is CASSLNIQGWETQYF. The CDR3 coding sequence is TGCGCCAGCAGCTTAAATATCCAGGGTTGGGAGACCCAGTACTTC.

This chain connects TRBV12-3 or TRBV12-4 to TRBJ2-1; possible D gene TRBD1, 5 bases. The CDR3 extends over 13 amino acids. V was shortened by 5 bases and J by 12 bases, with 17 bases between the two germline ends. CDR3 residues: CASSPGQQSGQFF. CDR3 nucleotide sequence: TGTGCCAGCAGTCCAGGACAACAGTCAGGGCAGTTCTTC.

The chain couples TRBV5-1 to TRBJ1-1; a weak D match, TRBD1 (5 bases). The germline V gene has CDR1 SGHRS and CDR2 YFSETQ. The ends were cut back, 0 bases at V and 0 bases at J, with 18 bases in the middle. The CDR3 has 18 residues. CDR3 sequence reads: CASSLDGRVKEMNTEAFF. The CDR3 bases are TGCGCCAGCAGCTTGGATGGCAGGGTAAAGGAAATGAACACTGAAGCTTTCTTT.

The CDR3 here is CASSLQQGVNTEAFF. Written as DNA, the CDR3 is TGCGCCAGCAGCCTCCAACAGGGGGTGAACACTGAAGCTTTCTTT. V gene TRBV5-1 combines with J gene TRBJ1-1, with 8 nucleotides matching TRBD1. Germline trimming cut 4 bases from V and 0 bases from J; bases unmatched to any gene: 5. CDR3 length: 15 residues. Germline CDR1 SGHRS, CDR2 YFSETQ.

This chain connects TRBV4-2 to TRBJ2-1; D is unclear. Trimming took off 0 bases at V and 1 base at J, with 7 bases between the two ends. CDR1 is LGHNA and CDR2 is YNFKEQ in the germline V gene. This CDR3 has 15 residues. DNA of the CDR3: TGTGCCAGCAGCCAAGATCTGAGATCCTACAATGAGCAGTTCTTC. Translating it yields CASSQDLRSYNEQFF.

This sequence joins TRBV7-2 and TRBJ1-4; 7 positions match TRBD1. With 5 bases clipped from V and 7 bases from J, the junction kept 13 bases outside the gene matches. Looked up from germline, CDR1 is SGHTA and CDR2 is FQGNSA. CDR3 length: 16 amino acids. The CDR3 is CASSPTRRGPGEKLFF. For the CDR3, the DNA is TGTGCCAGCAGCCCCACGAGGAGGGGGCCAGGTGAAAAACTGTTTTTT. Looking up the rest from reference TRBV7-2 and TRBJ1-4 gives the full variable domain: GAGVSQSPSNKVTEKGKDVELRCDPISGHTALYWYRQSLGQGLEFLIYFQGNSAPDKSGLPSDRFSAERTGGSVSTLTIQRTQQEDSAVYLCASSPTRRGPGEKLFFGSGTQLSVL.

The rearrangement uses TRBV5-4 and TRBJ1-2; maybe TRBD1 (6 bases). Between the trimmed V and J ends, which lost 1 base and 7 bases, there was a span of 29 bases. The CDR3 length is 19 residues. Germline lookup yields CDR1 SGHNT and CDR2 YYREEE (reference sequence). CDR3 sequence: CASSLFGVSTQGDGGGYTF. CDR3 coding DNA: TGTGCCAGCAGCTTGTTCGGAGTTTCGACACAGGGAGATGGGGGTGGCTACACCTTC. The variable domain in full, completed from reference TRBV5-4 and TRBJ1-2, reads ETGVTQSPTHLIKTRGQQVTLRCSSQSGHNTVSWYQQALGQGPQFIFQYYREEENGRGNFPPRFSGLQFPNYSSELNVNALELDDSALYLCASSLFGVSTQGDGGGYTFGSGTRLTVV.

This chain uses TRBV6-5 with TRBJ2-4; 7 bases fit TRBD1. The length of the CDR3 is 14 residues. The V gene's germline CDR1 is MNHEY and CDR2 SVGAGI. The ends lost 5 bases at V and 7 bases at J; junction bases unmatched: 8. CDR3 DNA sequence: TGTGCCAGCAGTCCCCGGGACAGTCGGAACATTCAGTACTTC. Its translation is CASSPRDSRNIQYF.

V is TRBV10-3 and J is TRBJ2-7; TRBD1 might be the D (6 bases). This CDR3 is built from 17 residues. Trimming left V 3 bases short and J 3 bases short, with 21 bases between. Germline assignment: CDR1 ENHRY and CDR2 SYGVKD. For the CDR3, the DNA is TGTGCCATCAGTGACACCCGGACAGACCGGAATGTCTACGAGCAGTACTTC. This translates into CAISDTRTDRNVYEQYF.